This T cell receptor beta chain derives from a study of blood T cell repertoires in COVID-19. This clone has a handful of counts. The J segment lost 13 bases and the V segment lost 7 bases, leaving 13 bases of the junction unmatched. Germline values: CDR1 MNHEY, CDR2 SVGAGI. The CDR3 has 13 residues. Clones were read by immunoSEQ multiplex PCR, and TCRdb kept only the in-frame ones, dropping some. The table has just under 350,000 clones, about nine tenths seen once; the top ten hold 6% to 8.5%. Followed over time, Seattle patients had been enrolled while infection was active. The specimen was peripheral blood. This receptor was identified in a woman in her 70s with COVID-19, enrolled during active disease. The chain carries TRBV6-5 and TRBJ2-7, with TRBD1 identical over 10 bases. The CDR3 loop reads CASKTGTGESGYF. The CDR3 bases are TGTGCCAGCAAGACCGGGACAGGGGAGTCTGGTTACTTC.